This is a list of T cell receptor beta chains from one sample in a study of blood T cell repertoires in COVID-19. This table comes from immunoSEQ multiplex PCR, and its TCRdb copy is limited to in-frame clones, with some not included. The sample comprises about 230,000 clones, over 80% of which are singletons, and around 30% rests with the top ten. Sequencing input: peripheral blood. These TCRs come from a man aged 35-49 years with acute or convalescent COVID-19. Each CDR3 is given with its conserved first and last residue. The D gene is left open where the match is weak. Not every row has a clone size; where given, it reads once, few, many or a size class.

TGTGCCAGCAGCCAACCAGGGGGCAGTGAAAAACTGTTTTTT | CASSQPGGSEKLFF | TRBJ1-4 | NA | TRBV4-2 | TRBD1
TGTGCCAGCTCACAGGGACAGGGGAATGAAAAACTGTTTTTT | CASSQGQGNEKLFF | TRBJ1-4 | NA | TRBV18 | TRBD1
TGTGCCAGCAGTACAGGGAAAGAGACCCAGTACTTC | CASSTGKETQYF | TRBJ2-5 | NA | TRBV2 | NA
TGTGCCAGTAGTACGGTCGGGAAAGGAACTGAAGCTTTCTTT | CASSTVGKGTEAFF | TRBJ1-1 | few | TRBV19 | NA
TGTGCCAGTAGCTCCCGGAGGACAGCTCGGGATAGTTCACCCCTCCACTTT | CASSSRRTARDSSPLHF | TRBJ1-6 | NA | TRBV19 | NA
TGTGCCAGCAGCTTTCCGGGCCGAGGGTACGAGCAGTACTTC | CASSFPGRGYEQYF | TRBJ2-7 | NA | TRBV5-4 | NA
TGTGCCTGGAGTGCCGACAGAATTAACTATGGCTACACCTTC | CAWSADRINYGYTF | TRBJ1-2 | NA | TRBV30 | NA
TGCGCCAGCAGTATACAGGAGACTAACTATGGCTACACCTTC | CASSIQETNYGYTF | TRBJ1-2 | NA | TRBV5-1 | NA
TGTGCCAGCAGCCCCGACAGGACCACCGGGGAGCTGTTTTTT | CASSPDRTTGELFF | TRBJ2-2 | few | TRBV7-2 | NA
TGTGCCAGCAGCAGCCGGGACAGGCTCTACGAGCAGTACTTC | CASSSRDRLYEQYF | TRBJ2-7 | NA | TRBV7-9 | TRBD1
TGCGCCAGCAGATTAGGGGCCACCGGGGAGCTGTTTTTT | CASRLGATGELFF | TRBJ2-2 | few | TRBV5-1 | NA
TGTGCCAGCTCACCAACAGGGGTCCGCGAGCAGTACTTC | CASSPTGVREQYF | TRBJ2-7 | NA | TRBV18 | TRBD1
TGTGCCAGCAGCCCCTGGGGGGGAGTGAGCGAGCAGTACTTC | CASSPWGGVSEQYF | TRBJ2-7 | NA | TRBV7-9 | TRBD2
TGTGCCAGTATATCCCCCAGGGCCGGGGAGCTGTTTTTT | CASISPRAGELFF | TRBJ2-2 | NA | TRBV19 | NA
TGTGCCAGCTCACGGGACAACAATGAGCAGTTCTTC | CASSRDNNEQFF | TRBJ2-1 | NA | TRBV18 | NA
TGTGCCAGCAGTGTATCGAGCGGCTTTAACAATGAGCAGTTCTTC | CASSVSSGFNNEQFF | TRBJ2-1 | few | TRBV2 | NA